This TCR beta chain was recovered during a study of regulatory T cells in long-lasting Graves disease. Time point of the sample: persistent/refractory GD, antithyroid drugs over 5 years with positive TRAb. Isolated PBMC RNA provided the starting material for the TCR library. V lost 3 bases and J 6 bases, leaving 11 bases between the germline ends. The CDR3 consists of 13 residues. This clonotype has ten or more counts. Antigen unknown. Overall study results and limits: Persistent patients had a count of shared public clonotypes (2,741) that exceeded that of new patients (approximately 1,000). Segments TRBV28, TRBJ1-2 and TRBJ2-5 showed preferential usage in persistent disease. Persistent Graves' cases showed lower TCR diversity than newly diagnosed cases.

Sequencing libraries for TCR beta were prepared with iRepertoire HTBI primers and Arm-PCR of CDR3 regions. In the source study's methods: Among the samples, around 58 TRBV and 14 to 15 TRBJ segments were identified. TCRdb re-analysed the multiplex PCR reads in MiXCR, keeping a single row per CDR3 protein. The V and J calls and clone size are TCRdb's, not the authors'. The table records about 460,000 distinct CDR3 sequences, approximately 22% of them present only once. The receptor was derived from a female donor with Graves disease. The source material was peripheral blood mononuclear cells (PBMCs), sampled when the disease was refractory, from a patient treated with antithyroid drugs. The chain uses TRBV12-3 or TRBV12-4 and TRBJ1-1; D is ambiguous. CDR3 sequence: CASSFRVSAEAFF. The CDR3, as DNA: TGTGCCAGCAGTTTTCGGGTATCAGCTGAAGCTTTCTTT.